One sample yielded the 5 T cell receptor beta chains listed below, sequenced in a study of regulatory T cells in long-lasting Graves disease. Relying on iRepertoire HTBI primers and Arm-PCR of CDR3 regions, the team built TCR beta libraries. TCRdb itself ran the multiplex PCR reads through MiXCR, one entry per CDR3 protein. The top ten clones hold 20% of a sample with 350,000 to 400,000 distinct CDR3 sequences, about a sixth of them seen once. As for time point: newly diagnosed GD, antithyroid drugs for less than 3 months. PBMC-extracted RNA yielded the TCR library. This sample also belongs to another study, concerning T cells in Graves' hyperthyroidism and ophthalmopathy.

Sequenced here: peripheral blood mononuclear cells (PBMCs), sampled at new diagnosis, from a patient treated with antithyroid drugs. These TCRs come from a woman younger than 30 with Graves disease.

This clonotype was counted at least ten times. The rearrangement joins TRBV28 to TRBJ1-5, with D tentatively TRBD1 (6 bases). Germline lookup yields CDR1 MDHEN and CDR2 SYDVKM. This CDR3 has 12 residues. The ends were cut back, 5 bases at V and 7 bases at J, with 9 bases in the middle. DNA of the CDR3: TGTGCCAGCAGTACAGGGAACCAGCCCCAGCATTTT. Translated, it gives CASSTGNQPQHF.

This clonotype was seen a few times. The chain joins TRBV6-2 or TRBV6-3 to TRBJ2-7; D gene ambiguous. Trimming took 5 bases from V and 2 from J, leaving 13 bases between them. This CDR3 is 14 amino acids long. Germline CDR1 and CDR2: MNHEY and SVGEGT. CDR3 sequence reads: CASSEGAPPYEQYF. Written as DNA, the CDR3 is TGTGCCAGCAGTGAAGGAGCTCCTCCCTACGAGCAGTACTTC.

This clonotype was recorded many times. The V and J genes are TRBV12-3 or TRBV12-4 and TRBJ2-2, with TRBD1 matching over 12 bases. The V and J ends lost 5 bases and 8 bases, in that order; junction bases with no gene match: 6. The CDR3 covers 15 residues. The CDR3 DNA sequence: TGTGCCAGCAGTCCCGGGACAGGGGGCAATGGGGAGCTGTTTTTT. Its translation: CASSPGTGGNGELFF.

This clonotype was observed a handful of times. The rearrangement uses TRBV12-3 or TRBV12-4 and TRBJ1-5; TRBD1 matches at 11 bases. The trim removed 5 bases at V and 3 bases at J, leaving 6 bases unmatched. This CDR3 has 16 residues. In DNA, the CDR3 is TGTGCCAGCAGTGCGGGACAGGGGGTAACCAATCAGCCCCAGCATTTT. It codes for CASSAGQGVTNQPQHF.

The sample holds many counts of this clonotype. The genes are TRBV28 and TRBJ2-7; TRBD2 might be the D (5 bases). Germline lookup yields CDR1 MDHEN and CDR2 SYDVKM. This CDR3 contains 15 residues. V lost 4 bases, J lost 0 bases, and 13 bases lay in between. In DNA form, the CDR3 reads TGTGCCAGCAGTTGGGAGACGGGGAGCTCCTACGAGCAGTACTTC. Translated, it gives CASSWETGSSYEQYF. The full variable domain, in which reference TRBV28 and TRBJ2-7 provide the parts outside the CDR3, is DVKVTQSSRYLVKRTGEKVFLECVQDMDHENMFWYRQDPGLGLRLIYFSYDVKMKEKGDIPEGYSVSREKKERFSLILESASTNQTSMYLCASSWETGSSYEQYFGPGTRLTVT.